The 32 T cell receptor beta chains presented below share a single source sample, sequenced in a study of cytomegalovirus exposure and HLA in healthy donors. Repertoires were generated with immunoSEQ multiplex PCR, while TCRdb's copy carries only in-frame clones and drops some. The sample carries 130,000 or so clones, over 80% recorded once. Sequencing used PBMCs. The receptors come from a woman aged 25 to 39 in good health and CMV-seropositive.

V gene TRBV2 combines with J gene TRBJ2-1; D unresolved. V was pared by 1 base and J by 1 base, with 8 bases between. This CDR3 spans 15 amino acids. The V gene's germline CDR1 is SNHLY and CDR2 FYNNEI. As DNA, the CDR3 is TGTGCCAGCAGTGAAGACAGCTATTCCTACAATGAGCAGTTCTTC. Translation gives CASSEDSYSYNEQFF.

The rearrangement joins TRBV28 to TRBJ2-5; TRBD2 matches at 8 bases. The junction had 14 bases not matched to a gene; V was cut back by 6 bases and J by 5 bases. CDR3 length: 16 residues. Germline V gives CDR1 MDHEN, CDR2 SYDVKM. CDR3 nucleotide sequence: TGTGCCAGCAGGGGACTAGGGGGTGGAGGGAGGGAGACCCAGTACTTC. Translating it yields CASRGLGGGGRETQYF. Variable domain in full (rest from reference TRBV28 and TRBJ2-5): DVKVTQSSRYLVKRTGEKVFLECVQDMDHENMFWYRQDPGLGLRLIYFSYDVKMKEKGDIPEGYSVSREKKERFSLILESASTNQTSMYLCASRGLGGGGRETQYFGPGTRLLVL.

The V gene is TRBV2, the J gene TRBJ2-7; possibly TRBD1 for D (6 bases). The germline V and J ends were trimmed by 1 base and 6 bases, with 13 bases remaining between them. CDR1 and CDR2 (germline): SNHLY, FYNNEI. This CDR3 contains 14 residues. In DNA, the CDR3 is TGTGCCAGCAGTGAAGACAGGGACCACGGCGAGCAGTACTTC. Translating gives CASSEDRDHGEQYF. Full variable domain (rest looked up from reference TRBV2 and TRBJ2-7): EPEVTQTPSHQVTQMGQEVILRCVPISNHLYFYWYRQILGQKVEFLVSFYNNEISEKSEIFDDQFSVERPDGSNFTLKIRSTKLEDSAMYFCASSEDRDHGEQYFGPGTRLTVT.

This rearrangement joins TRBV6-5 to TRBJ2-5; D perhaps matches TRBD1 (6 bases). V lost 6 bases and J 2 bases, leaving 10 bases between the germline ends. Germline V lookup: CDR1 MNHEY, CDR2 SVGAGI. There are 13 residues in the CDR3. In nucleotides, the CDR3 is TGTGCCAGCAGCCACGGGACACAAGAGACCCAGTACTTC. This sequence encodes CASSHGTQETQYF.

The chain uses TRBV5-4 and TRBJ2-2; 9 bases match TRBD2. Trimming cost V 0 bases and J 9 bases; bases outside gene matches: 15. CDR1 and CDR2 (germline): SGHNT, YYREEE (reference sequence). The CDR3 consists of 18 residues. The chain's CDR3 is CASSLGQMAGGPTWELFF. The CDR3 region has the DNA TGTGCCAGCAGCTTGGGCCAAATGGCGGGAGGGCCTACCTGGGAGCTGTTTTTT.

This clone has only one observation. CDR3 coding DNA: TGTGCCACCAGCAGTTTCGGGAGTCGCCGTTCCACAGATACGCAGTATTTT. Protein sequence: CATSSFGSRRSTDTQYF. V usage is TRBV15 and J usage is TRBJ2-3; D is possibly TRBD2 (6 bases). Trimming removed 3 bases from V and 2 bases from J, with 18 bases in between. Germline CDR1 is LNHNV and CDR2 is YYDKDF (reference sequence). This CDR3 is built from 17 residues.

The genes are TRBV19 and TRBJ1-2, with TRBD1 matching 7 bases. The CDR3 loop spans 13 amino acids. V was pared by 2 bases and J by 7 bases, with 4 bases of the junction left unmatched. The germline V gene encodes CDR1 LNHDA and CDR2 SQIVND (reference sequence). CDR3 region: CASSIQQGSGYTF. CDR3 DNA sequence: TGTGCCAGTAGTATACAACAGGGGTCTGGCTACACCTTC.

This chain joins TRBV5-1 and TRBJ2-1, with 11 bases identical to TRBD2. Germline V gives CDR1 SGHRS, CDR2 YFSETQ. This CDR3 is 13 amino acids long. The V and J ends lost 3 bases and 7 bases, in that order; junction bases with no gene match: 0. CDR3 amino acids: CASSSSGRNEQFF. CDR3 coding DNA: TGCGCCAGCAGCTCTAGCGGGAGGAATGAGCAGTTCTTC.

The V gene is TRBV19, the J gene TRBJ1-2, with 7 bases matching TRBD1. From germline, CDR1 is LNHDA and CDR2 SQIVND (reference sequence). J lost 2 bases, V lost 2 bases, and 5 bases had no gene match. The CDR3 contains 15 residues. CDR3 DNA: TGTGCCAGTAGTATAAGGGGACAGAGAAACTATGGCTACACCTTC. Translating it yields CASSIRGQRNYGYTF.

The chain links TRBV7-9 to TRBJ2-3, with 12 bases identical to TRBD2. The CDR3 loop spans 18 amino acids. V gave up 6 bases and J gave up 1 base; unmatched junction bases: 11. Germline CDR1 is SEHNR and CDR2 is FQNEAQ (reference sequence). The CDR3 bases are TGTGCCAGCAGTCAGGAGGGACTAGCGGGTCGGGGCACAGATACGCAGTATTTT. It specifies CASSQEGLAGRGTDTQYF.

For the CDR3, the DNA is TGTGCCACCAGCAGAGAGTATCGGGCGGAAAGGGGGAACATTCAGTACTTC. Protein: CATSREYRAERGNIQYF. This chain uses TRBV15 with TRBJ2-4; a possible D gene is TRBD1 (6 bases). Deletions cut 0 bases from V and 7 bases from J, with 19 bases between. The CDR3 extends over 17 amino acids. Germline V CDR1 and CDR2: LNHNV, YYDKDF (reference sequence).

To note about this clone: In the same sample, other DNA sequences code for this CDR3. V and J are TRBV7-6 and TRBJ2-7; D may be TRBD1 (6 bases). This CDR3 comprises 15 residues. Germline V gene sequence: CDR1 SGHVS, CDR2 FNYEAQ. V lost 0 bases and J lost 2, with 11 bases in between. The CDR3 loop reads CASSLAAGVAYEQYF. The CDR3 nucleotides are TGTGCCAGCAGCTTAGCCGCAGGGGTTGCCTACGAGCAGTACTTC.

V usage is TRBV19 and J usage is TRBJ2-2, with D maybe TRBD1 (5 bases). Trimming removed 2 bases at V and 2 bases at J, with 18 bases between. The CDR3 contains 18 residues. CDR1 LNHDA and CDR2 SQIVND come from the germline V gene (reference sequence). The CDR3 DNA sequence: TGTGCCAGTAGTATAATGTGGGGCGAAGGGGCCAACACCGGGGAGCTGTTTTTT. Translated: CASSIMWGEGANTGELFF. The full variable domain, in which reference TRBV19 and TRBJ2-2 provide the parts outside the CDR3, is DGGITQSPKYLFRKEGQNVTLSCEQNLNHDAMYWYRQDPGQGLRLIYYSQIVNDFQKGDIAEGYSVSREKKESFPLTVTSAQKNPTAFYLCASSIMWGEGANTGELFFGEGSRLTVL.

This chain uses TRBV4-1 with TRBJ2-5; D gene uncertain. CDR3 size: 12 residues. From germline, CDR1 is MGHRA and CDR2 YSYEKL. The V end was cut by 2 bases, the J end by 3 bases, with 4 bases between. CDR3 nucleotide sequence: TGCGCCAGCAGCCAACCCAAAGAGACCCAGTACTTC. Translated, it gives CASSQPKETQYF.

V usage is TRBV19 and J usage is TRBJ2-7; a weak D match, TRBD2 (5 bases). CDR3 length equals 14 residues. The germline CDR1 and CDR2 sequences are LNHDA and SQIVND (reference sequence). V gave up 1 base and J gave up 4 bases, with 11 bases separating them. The CDR3 coding sequence is TGTGCCAGTAGTATAGGGCGAGGGAGTTACGAGCAGTACTTC. As protein: CASSIGRGSYEQYF.

This clone occurred once. The chain couples TRBV5-8 to TRBJ1-4, with 7 bases matching TRBD1. Germline V CDR1 and CDR2: SGHTS, YDEGEE. The CDR3 length is 15 residues. V shed 4 bases and J 0 bases; nucleotides not matched to a gene: 3. CDR3 sequence: CASSPTGATNEKLFF. CDR3 sequence (DNA): TGTGCCAGCAGCCCAACAGGGGCAACTAATGAAAAACTGTTTTTT.

This chain links TRBV27 with TRBJ2-3; D is possibly TRBD1 (5 bases). The CDR3 runs 14 residues. The germline V and J ends were trimmed by 5 bases and 3 bases, with 12 bases remaining between them. Germline V gives CDR1 MNHEY, CDR2 SMNVEV (reference sequence). CDR3 sequence: CASSTRQLTDTQYF. Written as DNA, the CDR3 is TGTGCCAGCAGTACCCGACAGTTGACAGATACGCAGTATTTT.

The genes are TRBV10-2 and TRBJ2-1; maybe TRBD2 (6 bases). CDR1 and CDR2 from the germline V gene are WSHSY and SAAADI. This CDR3 is built from 16 residues. V was clipped by 0 bases and J by 0 bases, with 9 bases between them. CDR3 in DNA: TGCGCCAGCAGTGAGTCGTCAGCGGGCTCCTACAATGAGCAGTTCTTC. Translation gives CASSESSAGSYNEQFF.

The V gene is TRBV28, the J gene TRBJ2-2; 11 bases fit TRBD1. This CDR3 has 15 amino acids. V shed 6 bases, J shed 8 bases, and the junction held 8 bases outside the gene matches. Germline V gene lookup returns CDR1 MDHEN and CDR2 SYDVKM. CDR3 sequence reads: CASRTGTGGTGELFF. CDR3 DNA: TGTGCCAGCAGAACCGGGACAGGGGGAACGGGGGAGCTGTTTTTT.

The chain carries TRBV9 and TRBJ2-5, with 9 bases identical to TRBD2. The V gene end was trimmed by 0 bases and the J gene end by 5 bases; junction bases not matched to a gene: 8. The CDR3 has 16 amino acids. The germline CDR1 and CDR2 sequences are SGDLS and YYNGEE. The CDR3 region has the DNA TGTGCCAGCAGCGTAGGCGGCGGGAGGGTCGCGGAGACCCAGTACTTC. Translation gives CASSVGGGRVAETQYF.

The J gene is TRBJ2-1, the V gene TRBV5-1, with D unresolved. Germline V gives CDR1 SGHRS, CDR2 YFSETQ. This CDR3 region has 15 residues. V shed 4 bases and J shed 1 base, with 12 bases lying between them. In nucleotides, the CDR3 is TGCGCCAGCAGCCAACTCGACTCATCCTACAATGAGCAGTTCTTC. Protein sequence: CASSQLDSSYNEQFF.

Here the CDR3 reads CASGPSLGWTMVKNIQYF. The DNA for the CDR3 is TGTGCCAGCGGCCCTTCCCTAGGTTGGACAATGGTCAAAAACATTCAGTACTTC. V gene TRBV2 combines with J gene TRBJ2-4; possible D gene TRBD1, 5 bases. Trimming left V 8 bases short and J 3 bases short, with 26 bases between. The germline V gene has CDR1 SNHLY and CDR2 FYNNEI. CDR3 size: 18 residues. The whole variable domain, remainder taken from reference TRBV2 and TRBJ2-4, is EPEVTQTPSHQVTQMGQEVILRCVPISNHLYFYWYRQILGQKVEFLVSFYNNEISEKSEIFDDQFSVERPDGSNFTLKIRSTKLEDSAMYFCASGPSLGWTMVKNIQYFGAGTRLSVL.

The chain uses TRBV27 and TRBJ2-7; 7 bases align to TRBD1. Germline CDR1 MNHEY, CDR2 SMNVEV (reference sequence). CDR3 length: 14 amino acids. The trim removed 6 bases at V and 0 bases at J, leaving 5 bases unmatched. The CDR3 protein is CASSRTGFSYEQYF. DNA for the CDR3: TGTGCCAGCAGCCGGACAGGTTTCTCCTACGAGCAGTACTTC.

The table lists this clone with a few counts. V gene TRBV5-5 combines with J gene TRBJ2-7; TRBD1 aligns across 7 bases. The J segment lost 8 bases and the V segment lost 6 bases, leaving 17 bases of the junction unmatched. Germline V gene lookup returns CDR1 SGHKS and CDR2 YYEKEE (reference sequence). The CDR3 covers 15 residues. The CDR3 region is CASIKGGGQTLKQYF. CDR3 bases: TGTGCCAGCATTAAGGGTGGGGGACAGACCTTAAAGCAGTACTTC.

J is TRBJ2-7 and V is TRBV5-6; D is ambiguous. Germline CDR1 and CDR2: SGHDT and YYEEEE. There are 14 residues in the CDR3. With 0 bases removed from V and 0 bases from J, the gap between germline ends came to 7 bases. The CDR3 sequence is CASSLGRSSYEQYF. CDR3 nucleotide sequence: TGTGCCAGCAGCTTGGGACGGAGCTCCTACGAGCAGTACTTC.

The chain links TRBV28 to TRBJ2-7; 8 bases are shared with TRBD1. V shed 6 bases and J 2 bases; nucleotides not matched to a gene: 12. CDR1 and CDR2 (germline): MDHEN, SYDVKM. CDR3 length: 16 residues. The CDR3 nucleotides are TGTGCCAGCAGCCTAGACCTGGGACAGGAAGCCTACGAGCAGTACTTC. Its translation: CASSLDLGQEAYEQYF.

The CDR3 DNA is TGTGCCAGCGCGCGGACTTCCAACACCGGGGAGCTGTTTTTT. Translation: CASARTSNTGELFF. The chain links TRBV7-9 to TRBJ2-2; possible D gene TRBD2, 5 bases. V lost 8 bases and J 2 bases, leaving 12 bases between the germline ends. This CDR3 is 14 amino acids long. The germline CDR1 and CDR2 sequences are SEHNR and FQNEAQ (reference sequence).

The chain employs TRBV27 and TRBJ2-7; TRBD2 agrees at 7 bases. The germline V gene has CDR1 MNHEY and CDR2 SMNVEV (reference sequence). V lost 0 bases to trimming and J lost 0 bases; unmatched junction nucleotides: 5. CDR3 length equals 16 residues. The DNA for the CDR3 is TGTGCCAGCAGTTTATCGGCTAGCGGAAACTCCTACGAGCAGTACTTC. Its translation: CASSLSASGNSYEQYF.

The gene calls are TRBV7-9 and TRBJ2-5; D unresolved. V lost 0 bases and J 7 bases, leaving 9 bases between the germline ends. CDR3 length equals 13 residues. The germline CDR1 and CDR2 sequences are SEHNR and FQNEAQ (reference sequence). The DNA for the CDR3 is TGTGCCAGCAGCTTAGCGAATAGAGGGACCCAGTACTTC. This gives the protein CASSLANRGTQYF. The variable domain in full, with the rest retrieved from reference TRBV7-9 and TRBJ2-5, is DTGVSQNPRHKITKRGQNVTFRCDPISEHNRLYWYRQTLGQGPEFLTYFQNEAQLEKSRLLSDRFSAERPKGSFSTLEIQRTEQGDSAMYLCASSLANRGTQYFGPGTRLLVL.

Comment on this clone: The junction differs from germline at one of its ends, possibly a read error. The genes are TRBV6-1 and TRBJ2-1; 10 positions match TRBD2. Germline V lookup: CDR1 MNHNS, CDR2 SASEGT. The length of the CDR3 is 15 residues. In nucleotides, the CDR3 is TGTGCCAGCAGTAAAGCGGGAGGGTCCTACAATGAGCAGTTCTTC. Amino acid sequence: CASSKAGGSYNEQFF.

The chain couples TRBV19 to TRBJ1-1; perhaps TRBD1 as D (6 bases). The germline V and J ends were trimmed by 7 bases and 10 bases, with 19 bases remaining between them. The CDR3 loop spans 13 amino acids. Germline values: CDR1 LNHDA, CDR2 SQIVND (reference sequence). This chain's CDR3 is CASNQQQGLRAFF. The CDR3 coding sequence is TGTGCCAGTAACCAACAACAGGGCTTGAGAGCTTTCTTT.

The rearrangement uses TRBV27 and TRBJ2-5, with 7 nucleotides matching TRBD1. This CDR3 contains 15 residues. Germline CDR1 and CDR2: MNHEY and SMNVEV (reference sequence). Trimming removed 7 bases from V and 3 bases from J; junction bases left unmatched: 11. The CDR3 DNA follows: TGTGCCAGCACTACCACAGGGGACCATAAAGAGACCCAGTACTTC. Translating gives CASTTTGDHKETQYF.